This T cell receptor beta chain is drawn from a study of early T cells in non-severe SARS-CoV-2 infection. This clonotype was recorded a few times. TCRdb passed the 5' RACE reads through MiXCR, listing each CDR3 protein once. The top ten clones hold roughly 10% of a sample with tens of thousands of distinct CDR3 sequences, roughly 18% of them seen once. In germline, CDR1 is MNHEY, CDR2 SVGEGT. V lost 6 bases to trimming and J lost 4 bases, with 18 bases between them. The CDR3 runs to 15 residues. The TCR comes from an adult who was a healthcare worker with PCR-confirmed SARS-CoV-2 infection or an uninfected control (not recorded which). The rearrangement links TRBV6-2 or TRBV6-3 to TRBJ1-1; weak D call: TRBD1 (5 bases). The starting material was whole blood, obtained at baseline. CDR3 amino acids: CASSFTTLGATEAFF. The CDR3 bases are TGTGCCAGCAGCTTCACGACCCTAGGGGCCACTGAAGCTTTCTTT.